The TCR beta chain described here comes from a study of T cell repertoires and HLA-DP antigens. Study in general: Sorted CD137+CD4+ samples averaged around 200 ng DNA; pre-culture CD4+ samples, around 1,100 ng.

The germline V gene encodes CDR1 SGHVS and CDR2 FQNEAQ. The CDR3 extends over 16 amino acids. V lost 0 bases and J 5 bases, leaving 14 bases between the germline ends. The primer mix covered 54 TRBV segments and 13 TRBJ segments. Produced via immunoSEQ multiplex PCR; TCRdb's table is partial and in-frame only. The data contain approximately 89,000 clones, about 89% of them singletons. Worth noting for this clone: What it recognizes is unknown.

The chain has TRBV7-8 and TRBJ2-1; D is perhaps TRBD2 (5 bases). This clonotype was obtained from a man aged 45 to 65 in good health and CMV-seronegative. Sequencing was performed on CD4+ T cells from PBMCs. The CDR3 protein is CASSLAGLRSHNEQFF. The DNA for the CDR3 is TGTGCCAGCAGCTTAGCCGGACTGCGATCCCACAATGAGCAGTTCTTC.